What follows are 9 T cell receptor beta chains derived from one specimen sequenced in a study of blood T cells in healthy people across ages. Sample-barcoded 5' priming and a J-beta primer mix drove a second PCR of 7 to 11 cycles. TCRdb passed the 5' RACE reads through MiXCR, listing each CDR3 protein once. The data contain 800,000 to 1,300,000 distinct CDR3 sequences, 20% to 25% of them seen just once; the ten biggest clones take up around 0.75%. These same data were also listed under a study on T cells of mothers and their children.

The sequencing sample was made of blood. Receptors originate from a girl aged 2 to 10 in good health.

The CDR3 reads CASSSDKAAADTQYF. The CDR3 DNA sequence: TGTGCCAGCAGCTCTGATAAGGCCGCGGCAGATACGCAGTATTTT. The rearrangement joins TRBV7-2 to TRBJ2-3; no reliable D call. V lost 4 bases and J 4 bases, leaving 15 bases between the germline ends. This CDR3 is 15 amino acids long. CDR1 SGHTA and CDR2 FQGNSA come from the germline V gene. Complete variable domain (other parts from reference TRBV7-2 and TRBJ2-3): GAGVSQSPSNKVTEKGKDVELRCDPISGHTALYWYRQSLGQGLEFLIYFQGNSAPDKSGLPSDRFSAERTGGSVSTLTIQRTQQEDSAVYLCASSSDKAAADTQYFGPGTRLTVL.

The table lists this clonotype with a few counts. This chain connects TRBV29-1 to TRBJ2-4; D remains ambiguous. From germline, CDR1 is SQVTM and CDR2 ANQGSEA. V dropped 0 bases and J dropped 8 bases, with 5 bases sitting between them. This CDR3 has 11 residues. The CDR3, as DNA: TGCAGCGTTGAAGATGGGGACATTCAGTACTTC. Translated, it gives CSVEDGDIQYF.

This chain connects TRBV6-2 or TRBV6-3 to TRBJ1-5, with D tentatively TRBD1 (5 bases). CDR3 length: 17 residues. Trimming pared 6 bases from V and 3 bases from J, leaving 21 bases between. Germline assignment: CDR1 MNHEY and CDR2 SVGEGT. CDR3 coding DNA: TGTGCCAGCAGCTCCGTGGGAACAGGCCATGACAATCAGCCCCAGCATTTT. Translated, it gives CASSSVGTGHDNQPQHF.

This chain joins TRBV28 and TRBJ2-1; no definite D call. In germline, CDR1 is MDHEN, CDR2 SYDVKM. This CDR3 region has 14 residues. V was pared by 3 bases and J by 0 bases, with 6 bases between. The DNA of the CDR3 is TGTGCCAGCAGTTTGTTAGTCTCCTACAATGAGCAGTTCTTC. Translated: CASSLLVSYNEQFF.

This clonotype was seen only a few times. J is TRBJ2-3 and V is TRBV9; 13 bases agree with TRBD2. Germline assignment: CDR1 SGDLS and CDR2 YYNGEE. This CDR3 comprises 19 residues. The V gene end was trimmed by 2 bases and the J gene end by 1 base; junction bases not matched to a gene: 10. The DNA for the CDR3 is TGTGCCAGCAGCGTCAAATCCGGGACTAGCGGGGTTGGCACAGATACGCAGTATTTT. Its protein is CASSVKSGTSGVGTDTQYF. Full variable domain (remainder filled in from reference TRBV9 and TRBJ2-3): DSGVTQTPKHLITATGQRVTLRCSPRSGDLSVYWYQQSLDQGLQFLIQYYNGEERAKGNILERFSAQQFPDLHSELNLSSLELGDSALYFCASSVKSGTSGVGTDTQYFGPGTRLTVL.

The chain employs TRBV6-1 and TRBJ2-1, with 7 bases lining up with TRBD2. The CDR3 totals 16 residues. Germline V CDR1 and CDR2: MNHNS, SASEGT. With 9 bases clipped from V and 7 bases from J, the junction kept 18 bases outside the gene matches. The CDR3, as DNA: TGTGCCAGTAGCCCCCCCGGCGGGAGAATAACGAATGAGCAGTTCTTC. It yields the protein CASSPPGGRITNEQFF.

This clonotype has only a few counts. The CDR3 is CASSQDMTADGYTF. CDR3 bases: TGCGCCAGCAGCCAAGATATGACAGCAGATGGCTACACCTTC. This sequence joins TRBV4-1 and TRBJ1-2; a possible D gene is TRBD1 (5 bases). Germline V gene lookup returns CDR1 MGHRA and CDR2 YSYEKL. The CDR3 is 14 residues long. V gave up 0 bases and J gave up 6 bases, with 11 bases separating them.

The rearrangement uses TRBV20-1 and TRBJ2-3; D unclear. V gave up 1 base and J gave up 4 bases, with 9 bases separating them. Germline V gene sequence: CDR1 DFQATT, CDR2 SNEGSKA (reference sequence). The CDR3 extends over 13 amino acids. For the CDR3, the DNA is TGCAGTGCTAGAGCCCCGGCATCAGATACGCAGTATTTT. Its protein product is CSARAPASDTQYF.

Here the CDR3 DNA reads TGCGCCAGCAGCCCGGGGCTCTCCTACAATGAGCAGTTCTTC. It yields the protein CASSPGLSYNEQFF. The chain couples TRBV4-3 to TRBJ2-1; possibly TRBD1 or TRBD2 for D (5 bases each). CDR1 is LGHNA and CDR2 is YSLEER in the germline V gene. V lost 4 bases and J lost 0, with 7 bases in between. CDR3 length: 14 residues.